Following are 6 T cell receptor beta chains from one sample sequenced in a study of OX40 agonist ivuxolimab in advanced cancers. The protocol was immunoSEQ multiplex PCR, while the TCRdb copy is restricted to in-frame clones and leaves out a portion. The sample has around 40,000 clones; 65% to 90% are singletons. The material was CD4+ or CD8+ T cells sorted from blood, obtained in a trial of the OX40 agonist ivuxolimab. These TCRs come from an adult with an advanced solid tumor such as melanoma, head and neck, liver or kidney cancer.

This chain connects TRBV5-1 to TRBJ2-1, with TRBD2 matching over 9 bases. This CDR3 contains 15 residues. The V gene's germline CDR1 is SGHRS and CDR2 YFSETQ. The V gene end was trimmed by 6 bases and the J gene end by 7 bases; junction bases not matched to a gene: 11. The CDR3 is CASTFMAGGTNEQFF. DNA for the CDR3: TGCGCCAGCACTTTCATGGCGGGGGGGACAAATGAGCAGTTCTTC.

The chain uses TRBV2 and TRBJ2-2; D remains unclear. Germline V gives CDR1 SNHLY, CDR2 FYNNEI. Trimming removed 3 bases at V and 1 base at J, with 6 bases between. The CDR3 consists of 14 residues. CDR3: CASSDRRNTGELFF. CDR3 nucleotides: TGTGCCAGCAGTGACCGGCGGAACACCGGGGAGCTGTTTTTT.

Here the CDR3 reads CASSARGQPQHF. In DNA, the CDR3 is TGTGCCAGCAGCGCCCGGGGGCAGCCCCAGCATTTT. The chain has TRBV5-6 and TRBJ1-5, with a weak D call TRBD1 (5 bases). The CDR3 is made up of 12 amino acids. Looked up from germline, CDR1 is SGHDT and CDR2 is YYEEEE. Trimming pared 4 bases from V and 7 bases from J, leaving 9 bases between.

This sequence joins TRBV21-1 and TRBJ2-7. TRBV21-1 is tagged as a pseudogene. The length of the CDR3 is 11 residues. In DNA, the CDR3 is TGTGCCAGCAGCATACGCTACGAGCAGTACTTC. This sequence encodes CASSIRYEQYF.

V is TRBV18 and J is TRBJ1-1; 7 bases agree with TRBD1. Trimming removed 8 bases from V and 4 bases from J; junction bases left unmatched: 4. The CDR3 spans 12 residues. Looked up from germline, CDR1 is KGHSH and CDR2 is LQKENI. CDR3 sequence (DNA): TGTGCCAGCGCAGGGGGAGGCACTGAAGCTTTCTTT. This encodes CASAGGGTEAFF.

This sequence joins TRBV6-1 and TRBJ2-5; D unresolved. The germline gives CDR1 MNHNS, CDR2 SASEGT. The CDR3 loop spans 10 amino acids. Trimming took off 8 bases at V and 5 bases at J, with 6 bases between the two ends. CDR3 DNA sequence: TGTGCCAGCTTGCGGGAGACCCAGTACTTC. Protein product: CASLRETQYF.